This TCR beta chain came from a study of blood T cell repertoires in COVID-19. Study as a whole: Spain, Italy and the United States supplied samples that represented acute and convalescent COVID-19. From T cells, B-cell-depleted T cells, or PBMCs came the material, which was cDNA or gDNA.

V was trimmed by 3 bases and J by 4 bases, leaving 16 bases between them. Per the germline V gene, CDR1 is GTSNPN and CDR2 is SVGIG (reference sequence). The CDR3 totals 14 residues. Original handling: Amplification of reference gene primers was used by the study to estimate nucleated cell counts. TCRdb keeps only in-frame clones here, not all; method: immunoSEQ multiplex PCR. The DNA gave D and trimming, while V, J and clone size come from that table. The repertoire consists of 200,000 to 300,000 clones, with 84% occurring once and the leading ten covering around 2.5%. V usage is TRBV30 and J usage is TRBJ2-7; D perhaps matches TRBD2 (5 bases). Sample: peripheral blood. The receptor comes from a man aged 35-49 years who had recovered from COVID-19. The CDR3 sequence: CAWSIPERGYEQYF. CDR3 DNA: TGTGCCTGGAGCATACCGGAGCGAGGGTACGAGCAGTACTTC.